This TCR beta chain emerged from a study of T cell responses to AZD1222 COVID-19 vaccine. Study-level findings and limits: None of the repertoires were sampled until the peak T cell response had passed. Donors skewed white British and female; clonal diversity was possibly underestimated. The study identified only a handful of AZD1222 recipients as seropositive at baseline. Reportedly, nearly half the spike-specific TCRs target unmutated variant regions.

Worth noting for this clone: The antigen remains unidentified.

Generated by immunoSEQ multiplex PCR, the TCRdb table keeps only in-frame clones and is missing some. The sample includes tens of thousands of clones, approximately 91% of them seen just once. The length of the CDR3 is 14 residues. The germline V gene encodes CDR1 LGHNA and CDR2 YSLEER. Losses at the gene ends were 1 base for V and 3 bases for J; bases not matched to a gene: 2. The clonotype was recovered from an adult in good health. Sequencing used peripheral blood, obtained on day 0 of AZD1222 vaccination. This rearrangement joins TRBV4-3 to TRBJ2-7; TRBD2 matches 8 bases. The chain's CDR3 is CASSQGLASYEQYF. CDR3 coding DNA: TGCGCCAGCAGCCAAGGACTAGCGAGCTACGAGCAGTACTTC.